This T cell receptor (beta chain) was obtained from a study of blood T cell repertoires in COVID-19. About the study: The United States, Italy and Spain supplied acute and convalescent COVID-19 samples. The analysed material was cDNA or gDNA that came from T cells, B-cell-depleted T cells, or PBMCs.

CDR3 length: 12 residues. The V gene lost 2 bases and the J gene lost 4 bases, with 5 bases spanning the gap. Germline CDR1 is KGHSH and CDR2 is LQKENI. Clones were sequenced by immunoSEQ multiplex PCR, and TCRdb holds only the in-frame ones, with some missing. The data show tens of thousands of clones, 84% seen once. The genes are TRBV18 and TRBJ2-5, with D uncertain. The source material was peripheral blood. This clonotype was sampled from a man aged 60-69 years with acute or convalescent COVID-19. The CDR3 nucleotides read TGTGCCAGCTCACCATCCAGAGAGACCCAGTACTTC. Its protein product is CASSPSRETQYF.